Presented here are 20 T cell receptor beta chains from one specimen sequenced in a study of vaccination effects on CD4 cells after COVID-19. Data came from immunoSEQ multiplex PCR; TCRdb stores just in-frame clones and leaves some out. Of 42,000 or so clones listed, over 60% are singletons. Culture lasted roughly 9 days before CD4+ T cell isolation. Two-dose vaccination with either BNT162b2 or mRNA-1273 was given to the participants. These receptors' antigens are unknown. Material: CD4+ T cells from PBMCs cultured without peptide, obtained after COVID-19 vaccination. The receptor set was obtained from a human donor who received a COVID-19 vaccine.

The chain links TRBV6-6 to TRBJ1-2, with 8 nucleotides matching TRBD1. This CDR3 region has 13 residues. CDR1 is MNHNY and CDR2 is SVGAGI in the germline V gene (reference sequence). J gave up 4 bases and V 6 bases, and 4 bases lay outside the gene matches. CDR3 in amino acids: CASSPGTGYGYTF. DNA of the CDR3: TGTGCCAGCAGCCCCGGGACAGGCTATGGCTACACCTTC.

The chain combines TRBV10-2 with TRBJ2-6; no definite D call. The germline V gene encodes CDR1 WSHSY and CDR2 SAAADI. The CDR3 consists of 15 residues. Trimming left V 0 bases short and J 0 bases short, with 3 bases between. CDR3 protein: CASSESVSGANVLTF. The CDR3 coding sequence is TGCGCCAGCAGTGAGTCAGTCTCTGGGGCCAACGTCCTGACTTTC.

This clone is a singleton in its sample. One end of the junction is discordant with germline, which a read error may explain. This sequence joins TRBV5-1 and TRBJ2-7, with TRBD1 identical over 7 bases. Germline V gene data show CDR1 as SGHRS and CDR2 as YFSETQ. The CDR3 runs 14 residues. Here the CDR3 reads CASSPGQASNEQYF. The CDR3 coding sequence is TGCGCCAGCAGCCCTGGACAGGCCTCCAACGAGCAGTACTTC.

This sequence joins TRBV5-1 and TRBJ2-2; 9 nucleotides match TRBD1. V lost 4 bases to trimming and J lost 5 bases; unmatched junction nucleotides: 6. The V gene's germline CDR1 is SGHRS and CDR2 YFSETQ. The CDR3 contains 15 residues. CDR3 in DNA: TGCGCCAGCAGCCTACAGGGGGCCCGGACCGGGGAGCTGTTTTTT. Encoded protein: CASSLQGARTGELFF.

The chain carries TRBV19 and TRBJ2-1; TRBD2 might be the D (6 bases). Trimming cost V 3 bases and J 7 bases, with 13 bases left between them. From germline, CDR1 is LNHDA and CDR2 SQIVND (reference sequence). CDR3 size: 14 residues. The CDR3 sequence is CASSMDSGRNEQFF. Here the CDR3 DNA reads TGTGCCAGTAGTATGGATAGCGGTCGAAATGAGCAGTTCTTC.

This clone has only a few counts. The V call is TRBV6-5, the J call TRBJ1-6; a possible D gene is TRBD1 (6 bases). Germline V gene data show CDR1 as MNHEY and CDR2 as SVGAGI. The CDR3 runs 14 residues. The germline V and J ends were trimmed by 4 bases and 6 bases, with 10 bases remaining between them. The chain's CDR3 is CASSSGTRNSPLHF. The CDR3, as DNA: TGTGCCAGCAGTTCTGGGACACGTAATTCACCCCTCCACTTT.

Regarding this clone: No DNA is shown, since the ends of the CDR3 on it are uncertain; the CDR3 is the one TCRdb lists. This rearrangement joins TRBV27 to TRBJ1-5. Counting both end residues, the CDR3 totals 15 amino acids. Germline-derived CDR1 and CDR2 are MNHEY and SMNVEV (reference sequence). CDR3 sequence reads: CASSFRFGGNQPQHF.

There are a few counts of this clone. The J gene is TRBJ2-7, the V gene TRBV3-1 (or the pseudogene TRBV3-2), with 8 positions matching TRBD2. Germline V gives CDR1 LGHDT, CDR2 YNNKEL (reference sequence). Trimming removed 10 bases from V and 0 bases from J; junction bases left unmatched: 8. The CDR3 consists of 14 residues. In DNA form, the CDR3 reads TGTGCCACCTCCAGCGGGGGTAACTCCTACGAGCAGTACTTC. Encoded protein: CATSSGGNSYEQYF.

This clone was counted once. The genes are TRBV3-1 (or the pseudogene TRBV3-2) and TRBJ2-5, with 9 bases aligning to TRBD2. This CDR3 contains 16 residues. Trimming at V came to 4 bases and at J to 2 bases, leaving 8 bases not matched to a gene. Germline loops: CDR1 LGHDT, CDR2 YNNKEL (reference sequence). The CDR3 protein is CASSRFKRGVQETQYF. The CDR3 DNA reads as TGTGCCAGCAGCCGGTTTAAGCGGGGGGTACAAGAGACCCAGTACTTC.

The V gene is TRBV3-1 (or the pseudogene TRBV3-2), the J gene TRBJ1-2, with D uncertain. The CDR3 is made up of 14 amino acids. Trimming removed 0 bases from V and 4 bases from J, with 9 bases in between. Per the germline V gene, CDR1 is LGHDT and CDR2 is YNNKEL (reference sequence). The CDR3 here is CASSQDGGVYGYTF. DNA of the CDR3: TGTGCCAGCAGCCAAGATGGAGGAGTCTATGGCTACACCTTC.

The V call is TRBV12-3 or TRBV12-4, the J call TRBJ1-1; no firm D call. V was pared by 1 base and J by 7 bases, with 7 bases between. This CDR3 contains 12 residues. The CDR3 region has the DNA TGTGCCAGCAGTTTAGGGCAAATTGAAGCTTTCTTT. It yields the protein CASSLGQIEAFF.

This chain joins TRBV5-4 and TRBJ2-1; D remains unclear. Trimming took off 0 bases at V and 5 bases at J, with 6 bases between the two ends. CDR1 and CDR2 (germline): SGHNT, YYREEE (reference sequence). The CDR3 is 13 residues long. CDR3 nucleotides: TGTGCCAGCAGCTTGGTACAGCACAATGAGCAGTTCTTC. It translates to CASSLVQHNEQFF.

The chain combines TRBV6-5 with TRBJ2-5; TRBD2 aligns across 7 bases. This CDR3 has 13 residues. Per germline, CDR1 MNHEY and CDR2 SVGAGI. The junction had 9 bases not matched to a gene; V was cut back by 10 bases and J by 4 bases. The CDR3 is CANGGRSGETQYF. The CDR3 bases are TGTGCCAACGGGGGGAGGTCAGGAGAGACCCAGTACTTC.

This clone was seen a single time. This sequence joins TRBV14 and TRBJ2-1; 7 nucleotides match TRBD2. This CDR3 has 14 residues. With V trimmed by 0 bases and J by 9 bases, 5 bases remained unmatched. Per germline, CDR1 SGHDN and CDR2 FVKESK. The CDR3 here is CASSQEGLRGEQFF. In DNA, the CDR3 is TGTGCCAGCAGCCAAGAGGGACTAAGGGGTGAGCAGTTCTTC.

This clone occurred once. The J gene is TRBJ2-1, the V gene TRBV10-3; D remains unclear. Trimming took off 4 bases at V and 3 bases at J, with 13 bases between the two ends. CDR3 size: 15 residues. Germline CDR1 and CDR2: ENHRY and SYGVKD. CDR3 in DNA: TGTGCCATCAGTGCAAAGGGTGGCGGCTACAATGAGCAGTTCTTC. It yields the protein CAISAKGGGYNEQFF.

The J gene is TRBJ2-3, the V gene TRBV29-1; 12 bases agree with TRBD2. Germline V lookup: CDR1 SQVTM, CDR2 ANQGSEA. CDR3 size: 14 residues. With 6 bases clipped from V and 6 bases from J, the junction kept 7 bases outside the gene matches. CDR3 bases: TGCAGCGTCGCCCGACTAGCGGGAGAGGATACGCAGTATTTT. Translated, it gives CSVARLAGEDTQYF.

The genes are TRBV5-1 and TRBJ2-5, with TRBD2 matching over 15 bases. The CDR3 is made up of 17 amino acids. The V gene's germline CDR1 is SGHRS and CDR2 YFSETQ. Unmatched junction bases numbered 5, after V lost 4 bases and J lost 1 base. The CDR3 sequence is CASSVGLAGGPQETQYF. The DNA for the CDR3 is TGCGCCAGCAGCGTGGGACTAGCGGGAGGACCCCAAGAGACCCAGTACTTC. Based on the CDR3 plus reference TRBV5-1 and TRBJ2-5, the full variable domain is KAGVTQTPRYLIKTRGQQVTLSCSPISGHRSVSWYQQTPGQGLQFLFEYFSETQRNKGNFPGRFSGRQFSNSRSEMNVSTLELGDSALYLCASSVGLAGGPQETQYFGPGTRLLVL.

This chain connects TRBV6-5 to TRBJ1-2; a possible D gene is TRBD1 (6 bases). V lost 2 bases and J 0 bases, leaving 10 bases between the germline ends. This CDR3 comprises 15 residues. CDR1 MNHEY and CDR2 SVGAGI come from the germline V gene. The DNA for the CDR3 is TGTGCCAGCAGTTACGCGGACAGAGCTAACTATGGCTACACCTTC. Translated, it gives CASSYADRANYGYTF.

This chain links TRBV7-8 with TRBJ2-2; D is ambiguous. Germline V lookup: CDR1 SGHVS, CDR2 FQNEAQ. V lost 5 bases to trimming and J lost 6 bases, with 10 bases between them. The CDR3 spans 13 residues. CDR3 amino acids: CASSPNNAGELFF. In DNA, the CDR3 is TGTGCCAGCAGCCCGAACAACGCCGGGGAGCTGTTTTTT.

The CDR3 sequence: CSVNPGRATDTQYF. The DNA for the CDR3 is TGCAGCGTTAACCCTGGCCGAGCGACAGATACGCAGTATTTT. The chain uses TRBV29-1 and TRBJ2-3; D is uncertain. Trimming shortened V by 5 bases and J by 3 bases, and 15 bases separated the two germline ends. The CDR3 covers 14 residues. From germline, CDR1 is SQVTM and CDR2 ANQGSEA.